The 10 T cell receptor beta chains below all came from one sample that was sequenced in a study of blood T cell repertoires in COVID-19. Generated by immunoSEQ multiplex PCR, the TCRdb table keeps only in-frame clones and is missing some. This table has around 100,000 clones, about 85% appearing once. Sequencing used peripheral blood. Receptors originate from a middle-aged man in a cohort sampled during active COVID-19.

J is TRBJ1-1 and V is TRBV5-4; 7 bases line up with TRBD1. Unmatched junction bases numbered 5, after V lost 2 bases and J lost 10 bases. Germline loops: CDR1 SGHNT, CDR2 YYREEE (reference sequence). The length of the CDR3 is 12 residues. The CDR3, as DNA: TGTGCCAGCAGCTTACAGGGGTTCCGAGCTTTCTTT. Translation: CASSLQGFRAFF. The whole variable domain, remainder taken from reference TRBV5-4 and TRBJ1-1, is ETGVTQSPTHLIKTRGQQVTLRCSSQSGHNTVSWYQQALGQGPQFIFQYYREEENGRGNFPPRFSGLQFPNYSSELNVNALELDDSALYLCASSLQGFRAFFGQGTRLTVV.

The chain employs TRBV2 and TRBJ1-1; TRBD1 might be the D (5 bases). Deletions cut 4 bases from V and 1 base from J, with 10 bases between. CDR1 and CDR2 from the germline V gene are SNHLY and FYNNEI. The CDR3 runs to 14 residues. The CDR3 region is CASSVRGGNTEAFF. In DNA, the CDR3 is TGTGCCAGCAGTGTGCGGGGGGGGAACACTGAAGCTTTCTTT.

CDR3 bases: TGTGCCAGCAGCCAAGATCGACGGGGGGGCCGTAATGAGCAGTTCTTC. Translating gives CASSQDRRGGRNEQFF. V is TRBV4-2 and J is TRBJ2-1; TRBD2 agrees at 8 bases. The length of the CDR3 is 16 residues. With 0 bases clipped from V and 7 bases from J, the junction kept 8 bases outside the gene matches. Germline CDR1 reads LGHNA; CDR2 reads YNFKEQ.

This chain links TRBV29-1 with TRBJ1-1; maybe TRBD1 (5 bases). Germline V gene sequence: CDR1 SQVTM, CDR2 ANQGSEA. This CDR3 spans 15 amino acids. V lost 5 bases and J lost 3, with 19 bases in between. CDR3 in amino acids: CSVRPHGGRDTEAFF. For the CDR3, the DNA is TGCAGCGTTAGACCCCACGGGGGAAGGGACACTGAAGCTTTCTTT.

CDR3 loop: CASSLNRDNEQFF. The CDR3 nucleotides read TGTGCCAGCAGCTTAAACAGGGATAATGAGCAGTTCTTC. The V call is TRBV11-3, the J call TRBJ2-1, with TRBD1 as a possible D gene (6 bases). Trimming shortened V by 2 bases and J by 7 bases, and 9 bases separated the two germline ends. Germline CDR1 SGHNT, CDR2 YENEEA. The CDR3 has 13 amino acids.

V gene TRBV29-1 combines with J gene TRBJ2-2; 7 positions agree with TRBD1. The CDR3 is made up of 15 amino acids. Germline V gene data show CDR1 as SQVTM and CDR2 as ANQGSEA. The V and J ends lost 4 bases and 0 bases, in that order; junction bases with no gene match: 5. This CDR3 is CSVVPTGTNTGELFF. The CDR3 nucleotides are TGCAGCGTTGTACCGACAGGGACGAACACCGGGGAGCTGTTTTTT.

The chain employs TRBV10-3 and TRBJ1-1; D is uncertain. The CDR3 is 14 amino acids. The V gene lost 3 bases and the J gene lost 0 bases, with 8 bases spanning the gap. From germline, CDR1 is ENHRY and CDR2 SYGVKD. CDR3 amino acids: CAISELDMNTEAFF. The DNA for the CDR3 is TGTGCCATCAGTGAACTTGATATGAACACTGAAGCTTTCTTT.

The V gene is TRBV7-8, the J gene TRBJ2-3, with D possibly TRBD2 on 5 matching bases. The germline V gene encodes CDR1 SGHVS and CDR2 FQNEAQ. V lost 1 base, J lost 6 bases, and 8 bases lay in between. This CDR3 comprises 13 residues. The CDR3 sequence: CASSLEPGDTQYF. As DNA, the CDR3 is TGTGCCAGCAGCTTAGAACCGGGGGATACGCAGTATTTT.

CDR3 sequence: CASSGGQGYNSPLHF. CDR3 nucleotides: TGTGCCAGCAGTGGGGGACAGGGCTATAATTCACCCCTCCACTTT. This chain links TRBV2 with TRBJ1-6; 9 bases agree with TRBD1. With 4 bases clipped from V and 3 bases from J, the junction kept 1 base outside the gene matches. Germline V gene sequence: CDR1 SNHLY, CDR2 FYNNEI. The CDR3 spans 15 residues.

The chain joins TRBV30 to TRBJ2-1; 9 nucleotides align to TRBD2. The J segment lost 0 bases and the V segment lost 4 bases, leaving 7 bases of the junction unmatched. Per the germline V gene, CDR1 is GTSNPN and CDR2 is SVGIG (reference sequence). The CDR3 sequence is 16 residues long. The CDR3 region has the DNA TGTGCCTGGAAGCTAGCGGGGCACCGCTCCTACAATGAGCAGTTCTTC. This sequence encodes CAWKLAGHRSYNEQFF.